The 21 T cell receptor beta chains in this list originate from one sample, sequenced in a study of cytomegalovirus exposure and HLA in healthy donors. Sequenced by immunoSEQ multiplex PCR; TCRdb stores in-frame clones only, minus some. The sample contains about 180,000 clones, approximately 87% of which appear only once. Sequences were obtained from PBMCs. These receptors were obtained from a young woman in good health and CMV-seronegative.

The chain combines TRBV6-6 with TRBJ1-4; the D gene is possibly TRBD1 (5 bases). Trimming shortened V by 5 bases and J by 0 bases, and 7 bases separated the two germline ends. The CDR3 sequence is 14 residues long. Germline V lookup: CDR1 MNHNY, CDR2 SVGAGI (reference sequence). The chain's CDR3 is CASSHRSTNEKLFF. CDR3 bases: TGTGCCAGCAGTCACAGGTCAACTAATGAAAAACTGTTTTTT.

The CDR3 DNA reads TGTGCCAGCAGTCCCTCCGTGACTAGCGGGGGGGCCAGTGAGCAGTACTTC. It yields the protein CASSPSVTSGGASEQYF. V gene TRBV2 combines with J gene TRBJ2-7; 14 positions agree with TRBD2. V lost 5 bases, J lost 7 bases, and 13 bases stayed unmatched. Per germline, CDR1 SNHLY and CDR2 FYNNEI. The CDR3 contains 17 residues.

The CDR3 spells CASSSGTGHTDTQYF. The CDR3 DNA is TGTGCCAGCAGCTCAGGGACAGGGCACACAGATACGCAGTATTTT. V is TRBV11-2 and J is TRBJ2-3, with TRBD1 identical over 9 bases. This CDR3 contains 15 residues. The germline CDR1 and CDR2 sequences are SGHAT and FQNNGV. Trimming took 4 bases from V and 2 from J; bases not matched to a gene: 4.

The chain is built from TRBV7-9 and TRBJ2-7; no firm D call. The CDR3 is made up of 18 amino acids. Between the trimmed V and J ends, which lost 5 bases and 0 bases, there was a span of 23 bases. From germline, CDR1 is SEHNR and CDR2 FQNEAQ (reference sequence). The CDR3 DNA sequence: TGTGCCAGCAGCCGCGCGCCGACGGCGGCGCCGACCTCCTACGAGCAGTACTTC. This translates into CASSRAPTAAPTSYEQYF.

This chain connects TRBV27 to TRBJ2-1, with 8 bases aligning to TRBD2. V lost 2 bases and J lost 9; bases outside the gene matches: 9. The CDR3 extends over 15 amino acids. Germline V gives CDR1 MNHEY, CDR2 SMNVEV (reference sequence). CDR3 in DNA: TGTGCCAGCAGTTTACGGGGGGGACGTCCCCTTGAGCAGTTCTTC. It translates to CASSLRGGRPLEQFF.

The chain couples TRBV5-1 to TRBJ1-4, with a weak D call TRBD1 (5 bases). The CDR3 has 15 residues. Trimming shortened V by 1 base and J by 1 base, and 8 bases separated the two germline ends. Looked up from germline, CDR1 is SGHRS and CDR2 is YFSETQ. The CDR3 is CASSLMGQTNEKLFF. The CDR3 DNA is TGCGCCAGCAGCTTGATGGGGCAAACTAATGAAAAACTGTTTTTT.

CDR3 sequence (DNA): TGTGCCAGCAGCTTCCGGACAGGGACTCTCTCAGGAGAGCAGTTCTTC. Its translation is CASSFRTGTLSGEQFF. The chain is built from TRBV5-4 and TRBJ2-1; 8 positions match TRBD1. The trim removed 2 bases at V and 10 bases at J, leaving 14 bases unmatched. The CDR3 runs to 16 residues. CDR1 SGHNT and CDR2 YYREEE come from the germline V gene (reference sequence).

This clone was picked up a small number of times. The CDR3 sequence: CASHPGRMSHEQYF. The CDR3 region has the DNA TGTGCCAGCCACCCCGGGAGGATGTCCCACGAGCAGTACTTC. J is TRBJ2-7 and V is TRBV6-1, with 7 bases identical to TRBD2. V shed 8 bases, J shed 5 bases, and the junction held 12 bases outside the gene matches. Germline CDR1 MNHNS, CDR2 SASEGT. The CDR3 runs to 14 residues.

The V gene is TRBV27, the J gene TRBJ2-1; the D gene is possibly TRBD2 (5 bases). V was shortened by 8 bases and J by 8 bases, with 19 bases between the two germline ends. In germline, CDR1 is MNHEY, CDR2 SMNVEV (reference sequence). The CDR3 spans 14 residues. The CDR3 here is CASRPTLGIHEQFF. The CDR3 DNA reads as TGTGCCAGCCGCCCAACACTAGGTATACATGAGCAGTTCTTC.

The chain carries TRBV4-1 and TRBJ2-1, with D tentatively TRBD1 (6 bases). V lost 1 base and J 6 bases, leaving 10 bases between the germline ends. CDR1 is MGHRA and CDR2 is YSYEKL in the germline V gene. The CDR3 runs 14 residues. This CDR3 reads CASSQGQEFNEQFF. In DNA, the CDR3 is TGCGCCAGCAGCCAAGGACAGGAGTTCAATGAGCAGTTCTTC.

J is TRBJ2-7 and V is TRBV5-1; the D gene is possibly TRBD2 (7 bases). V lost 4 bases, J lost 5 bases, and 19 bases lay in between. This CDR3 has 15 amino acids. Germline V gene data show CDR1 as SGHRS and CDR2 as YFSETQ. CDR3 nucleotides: TGCGCCAGCAGCGGGGGGGCAGGGGTCCTCCACGAGCAGTACTTC. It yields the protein CASSGGAGVLHEQYF.

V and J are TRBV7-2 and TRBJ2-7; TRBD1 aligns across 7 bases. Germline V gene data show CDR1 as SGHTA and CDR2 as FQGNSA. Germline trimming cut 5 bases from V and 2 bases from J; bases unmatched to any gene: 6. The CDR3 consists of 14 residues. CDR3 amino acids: CASSTYRGPYEQYF. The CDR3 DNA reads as TGTGCCAGCAGCACCTACAGGGGCCCCTACGAGCAGTACTTC.

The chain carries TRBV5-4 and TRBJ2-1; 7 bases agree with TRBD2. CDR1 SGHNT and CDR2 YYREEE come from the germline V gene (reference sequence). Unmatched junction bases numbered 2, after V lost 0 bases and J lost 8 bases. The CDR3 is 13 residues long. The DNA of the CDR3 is TGTGCCAGCAGCTTGGGGGGAGGGGATGAGCAGTTCTTC. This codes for CASSLGGGDEQFF.

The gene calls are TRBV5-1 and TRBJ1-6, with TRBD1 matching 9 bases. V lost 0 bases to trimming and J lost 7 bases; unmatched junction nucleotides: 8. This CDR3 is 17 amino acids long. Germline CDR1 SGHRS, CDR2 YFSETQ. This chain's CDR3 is CASSLGAQGAGNSPLHF. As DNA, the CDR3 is TGCGCCAGCAGCTTGGGGGCACAGGGGGCTGGCAATTCACCCCTCCACTTT.

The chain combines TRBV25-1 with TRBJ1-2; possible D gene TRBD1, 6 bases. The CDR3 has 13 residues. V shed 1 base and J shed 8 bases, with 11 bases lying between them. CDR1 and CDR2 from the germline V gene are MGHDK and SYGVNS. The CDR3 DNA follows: TGTGCCAGCAGTGAATCTACAGGGCAAGGCTACACCTTC. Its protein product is CASSESTGQGYTF.

Here the CDR3 DNA reads TGTGCCAGCTCACTTGACAGAGACCAGCCCCAGCATTTT. The encoded protein is CASSLDRDQPQHF. The rearrangement uses TRBV18 and TRBJ1-5; tentative D call: TRBD1 (5 bases). V lost 4 bases, J lost 7 bases, and 11 bases lay in between. The CDR3 loop spans 13 amino acids. Germline CDR1 KGHSH, CDR2 LQKENI.

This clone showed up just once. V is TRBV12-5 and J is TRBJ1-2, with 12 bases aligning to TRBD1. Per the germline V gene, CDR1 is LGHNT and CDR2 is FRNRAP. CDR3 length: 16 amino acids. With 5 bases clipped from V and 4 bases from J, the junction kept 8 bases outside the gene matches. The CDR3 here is CASGLPRDRGLYGYTF. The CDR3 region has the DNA TGTGCTAGTGGTCTCCCCCGGGACAGGGGGCTCTATGGCTACACCTTC.

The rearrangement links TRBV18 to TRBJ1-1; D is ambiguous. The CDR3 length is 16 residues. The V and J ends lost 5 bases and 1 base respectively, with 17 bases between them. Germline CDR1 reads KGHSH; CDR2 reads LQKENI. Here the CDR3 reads CASSAARGQGNTEAFF. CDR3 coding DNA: TGTGCCAGCTCAGCTGCCCGCGGCCAAGGGAACACTGAAGCTTTCTTT. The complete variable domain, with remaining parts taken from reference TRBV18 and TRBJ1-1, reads NAGVMQNPRHLVRRRGQEARLRCSPMKGHSHVYWYRQLPEEGLKFMVYLQKENIIDESGMPKERFSAEFPKEGPSILRIQQVVRGDSAAYFCASSAARGQGNTEAFFGQGTRLTVV.

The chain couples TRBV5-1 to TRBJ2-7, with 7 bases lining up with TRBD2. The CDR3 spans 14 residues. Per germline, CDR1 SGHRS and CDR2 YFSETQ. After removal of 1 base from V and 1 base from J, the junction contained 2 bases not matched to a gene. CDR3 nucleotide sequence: TGCGCCAGCAGCTTGAGCGGGGCGTCCTACGAGCAGTACTTC. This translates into CASSLSGASYEQYF.

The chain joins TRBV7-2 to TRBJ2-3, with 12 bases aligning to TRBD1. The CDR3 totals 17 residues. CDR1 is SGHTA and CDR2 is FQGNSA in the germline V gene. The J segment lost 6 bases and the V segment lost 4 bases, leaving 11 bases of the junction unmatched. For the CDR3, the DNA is TGTGCCAGCAGCTCCCTCCCCGGGACAGGGGGCTTGGATACGCAGTATTTT. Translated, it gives CASSSLPGTGGLDTQYF. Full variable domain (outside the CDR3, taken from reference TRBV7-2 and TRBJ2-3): GAGVSQSPSNKVTEKGKDVELRCDPISGHTALYWYRQSLGQGLEFLIYFQGNSAPDKSGLPSDRFSAERTGGSVSTLTIQRTQQEDSAVYLCASSSLPGTGGLDTQYFGPGTRLTVL.

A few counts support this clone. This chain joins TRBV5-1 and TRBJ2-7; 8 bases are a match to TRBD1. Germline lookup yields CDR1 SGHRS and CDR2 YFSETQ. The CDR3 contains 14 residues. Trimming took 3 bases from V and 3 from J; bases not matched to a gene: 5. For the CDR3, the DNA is TGCGCCAGCAGCTCGTATACAGGGGGCTACGAGCAGTACTTC. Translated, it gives CASSSYTGGYEQYF.